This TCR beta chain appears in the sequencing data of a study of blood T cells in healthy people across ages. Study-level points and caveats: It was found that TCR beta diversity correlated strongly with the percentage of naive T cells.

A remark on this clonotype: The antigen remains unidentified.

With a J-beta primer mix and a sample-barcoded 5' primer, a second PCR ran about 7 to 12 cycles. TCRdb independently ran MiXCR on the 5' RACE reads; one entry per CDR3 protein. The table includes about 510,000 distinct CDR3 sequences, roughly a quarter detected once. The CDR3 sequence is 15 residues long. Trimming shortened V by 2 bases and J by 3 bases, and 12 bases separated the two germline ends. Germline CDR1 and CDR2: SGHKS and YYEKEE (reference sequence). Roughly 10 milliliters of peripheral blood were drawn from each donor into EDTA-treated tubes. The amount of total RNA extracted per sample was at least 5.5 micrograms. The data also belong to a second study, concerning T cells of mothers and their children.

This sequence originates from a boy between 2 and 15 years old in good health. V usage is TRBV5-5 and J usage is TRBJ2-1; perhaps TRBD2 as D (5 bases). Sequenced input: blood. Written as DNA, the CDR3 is TGTGCCAGCAGCTTTGAGGGCGGGCTCTACAATGAGCAGTTCTTC. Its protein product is CASSFEGGLYNEQFF.